This T cell receptor beta chain was found in a study of T cells in Graves' hyperthyroidism and ophthalmopathy. Study overall: The blood sample was taken at first diagnosis, before treatment began.

Using RNA transcripts as the source, TCR beta CDR3 regions were amplified. HTBI primers were used for first-round RT-PCR of the TCR CDR3. TCRdb used MiXCR to reprocess the multiplex PCR reads, holding one entry per CDR3 protein. The sample lists fewer than 200,000 distinct CDR3 sequences, approximately 9% occurring once. In this sample, this clonotype turned up many times. The ends lost 5 bases at V and 2 bases at J; junction bases unmatched: 8. Germline V gene lookup returns CDR1 MNHNS and CDR2 SASEGT. CDR3 length: 16 amino acids. This chain joins TRBV6-1 and TRBJ2-3; 9 nucleotides match TRBD1. The source of this sequence is a woman between 18 and 29 years old with Graves' hyperthyroidism that later progressed to Graves' ophthalmopathy. Specimen: blood. The CDR3 spells CASSPATGGNTDTQYF. CDR3 in DNA: TGTGCCAGCAGTCCGGCGACAGGGGGTAACACAGATACGCAGTATTTT.